The rows below give T cell receptor beta chains drawn from one sample of a study of blood T cell repertoires in COVID-19. Measured with immunoSEQ multiplex PCR; TCRdb has only the in-frame clones, and not every one. The table includes roughly 380,000 clones, roughly 90% detected once. The source material was peripheral blood. These receptors were taken from a woman aged 40 to 50 with COVID-19, enrolled during active disease. Each CDR3 is given with its conserved first and last residue. The D gene is left open where the match is weak. Clone size is stated in some rows and not others, as once, few, many or a class when expanded.

d_gene: NA
v_gene: TRBV6-5
abundance: NA
j_gene: TRBJ1-1
CDR3aa: CASKMGGWGNTEAFF
CDR3nt: TGTGCCAGCAAAATGGGGGGTTGGGGAAACACTGAAGCTTTCTTT

d_gene: NA
v_gene: TRBV7-9
abundance: NA
j_gene: TRBJ2-5
CDR3aa: CASSLGTGDQETQYF
CDR3nt: TGTGCCAGCAGCTTAGGCACCGGGGACCAAGAGACCCAGTACTTC

d_gene: NA
v_gene: TRBV28
abundance: NA
j_gene: TRBJ1-2
CDR3aa: CASSEYRDYGYTF
CDR3nt: TGTGCCAGCAGCGAATACAGGGACTATGGCTACACCTTC

d_gene: NA
v_gene: TRBV13
abundance: NA
j_gene: TRBJ2-3
CDR3aa: CASSIARGDTQYF
CDR3nt: TGTGCCAGCAGCATAGCCCGAGGAGATACGCAGTATTTT

d_gene: NA
v_gene: TRBV6-2/TRBV6-3
abundance: NA
j_gene: TRBJ2-1
CDR3aa: CASSPASMLFF
CDR3nt: TGTGCCAGCAGCCCTGCGAGTATGCTGTTCTTC

d_gene: NA
v_gene: TRBV7-9
abundance: once
j_gene: TRBJ1-1
CDR3aa: CASSPTPYTEAFF
CDR3nt: TGTGCCAGCAGCCCGACACCTTACACTGAAGCTTTCTTT

d_gene: NA
v_gene: TRBV19
abundance: NA
j_gene: TRBJ1-1
CDR3aa: CASSNSGLMNTEAFF
CDR3nt: TGTGCCAGTAGTAATTCAGGGCTCATGAACACTGAAGCTTTCTTT

d_gene: TRBD1
v_gene: TRBV9
abundance: NA
j_gene: TRBJ1-4
CDR3aa: CASSVGGQGGRANEKLFF
CDR3nt: TGTGCCAGCAGCGTAGGAGGACAGGGAGGAAGGGCTAATGAAAAACTGTTTTTT

d_gene: TRBD1
v_gene: TRBV7-3
abundance: NA
j_gene: TRBJ2-1
CDR3aa: CASSSQFPGTGHNEQFF
CDR3nt: TGTGCCAGCAGCTCCCAATTCCCCGGGACAGGGCACAATGAGCAGTTCTTC

d_gene: NA
v_gene: TRBV5-4
abundance: NA
j_gene: TRBJ2-1
CDR3aa: CASSYQSGTYNEQFF
CDR3nt: TGTGCCAGCAGCTATCAAAGCGGAACCTACAATGAGCAGTTCTTC

d_gene: TRBD1
v_gene: TRBV2
abundance: NA
j_gene: TRBJ2-1
CDR3aa: CASKIQGESSYNEQFF
CDR3nt: TGTGCCAGCAAAATACAGGGGGAAAGCTCCTACAATGAGCAGTTCTTC

d_gene: TRBD2
v_gene: TRBV28
abundance: NA
j_gene: TRBJ2-5
CDR3aa: CASSSFSGGAETQYF
CDR3nt: TGTGCCAGCAGTTCGTTCAGCGGGGGGGCCGAGACCCAGTACTTC

d_gene: NA
v_gene: TRBV7-9
abundance: NA
j_gene: TRBJ1-1
CDR3aa: CASSLSLGLGTEAFF
CDR3nt: TGTGCCAGCAGCTTAAGTCTGGGGCTGGGCACTGAAGCTTTCTTT

d_gene: NA
v_gene: TRBV7-3
abundance: NA
j_gene: TRBJ1-1
CDR3aa: CASGHTGYTEAFF
CDR3nt: TGTGCCAGCGGCCATACAGGCTACACTGAAGCTTTCTTT

d_gene: NA
v_gene: TRBV7-9
abundance: NA
j_gene: TRBJ1-3
CDR3aa: CASSSDSSSSGNTIYF
CDR3nt: TGTGCCAGCAGCTCGGACAGTAGTTCCTCTGGAAACACCATATATTTT

d_gene: TRBD1
v_gene: TRBV19
abundance: NA
j_gene: TRBJ1-1
CDR3aa: CASSDSGTGKNTEAFF
CDR3nt: TGTGCCAGTAGCGACTCCGGGACAGGGAAAAACACTGAAGCTTTCTTT

d_gene: TRBD2
v_gene: TRBV19
abundance: NA
j_gene: TRBJ2-3
CDR3aa: CASRRTSITDTQYF
CDR3nt: TGTGCCAGTAGGAGGACTAGTATTACAGATACGCAGTATTTT

d_gene: TRBD1
v_gene: TRBV28
abundance: NA
j_gene: TRBJ1-1
CDR3aa: CASRRDRVVTEAFF
CDR3nt: TGTGCCAGCAGAAGGGACAGGGTAGTCACTGAAGCTTTCTTT

d_gene: NA
v_gene: TRBV27
abundance: once
j_gene: TRBJ2-7
CDR3aa: CASRPLAEKSYEQYF
CDR3nt: TGTGCCAGCAGACCTTTAGCGGAAAAGTCCTACGAGCAGTACTTC

d_gene: NA
v_gene: TRBV10-1
abundance: once
j_gene: TRBJ2-1
CDR3aa: CASRRGDRNILMTYNEQFF
CDR3nt: TGCGCCAGCAGAAGAGGAGACAGGAACATCCTGATGACTTACAATGAGCAGTTCTTC

d_gene: NA
v_gene: TRBV5-4
abundance: NA
j_gene: TRBJ1-4
CDR3aa: CASSWGGSNEKLFF
CDR3nt: TGTGCCAGCAGCTGGGGGGGCTCTAATGAAAAACTGTTTTTT

d_gene: TRBD1
v_gene: TRBV5-1
abundance: once
j_gene: TRBJ2-7
CDR3aa: CASSLQGATLSSYEQYF
CDR3nt: TGCGCCAGCAGCTTACAGGGGGCTACCCTCTCGTCCTACGAGCAGTACTTC

d_gene: TRBD2
v_gene: TRBV2
abundance: NA
j_gene: TRBJ2-7
CDR3aa: CASTETLRRERHEQYF
CDR3nt: TGTGCCAGCACTGAGACTTTAAGGCGGGAGAGGCACGAGCAGTACTTC

d_gene: NA
v_gene: TRBV9
abundance: NA
j_gene: TRBJ2-2
CDR3aa: CASSVGGSSNTGELFF
CDR3nt: TGTGCCAGCAGCGTAGGAGGCAGCTCGAACACCGGGGAGCTGTTTTTT

d_gene: NA
v_gene: TRBV7-9
abundance: NA
j_gene: TRBJ1-2
CDR3aa: CASSPRQGEVGYGYTF
CDR3nt: TGTGCCAGCAGCCCACGTCAAGGGGAAGTAGGCTATGGCTACACCTTC

d_gene: NA
v_gene: TRBV5-1
abundance: NA
j_gene: TRBJ1-1
CDR3aa: CASSQHRAFRVLADTEAFF
CDR3nt: TGCGCCAGCAGCCAACATCGGGCCTTCAGGGTGCTGGCGGACACTGAAGCTTTCTTT

d_gene: NA
v_gene: TRBV7-2
abundance: NA
j_gene: TRBJ2-7
CDR3aa: CASSLGGGGWRTKVYEQYF
CDR3nt: TGTGCCAGCAGCTTGGGAGGGGGTGGTTGGCGGACCAAGGTGTACGAGCAGTACTTC

d_gene: NA
v_gene: TRBV30
abundance: NA
j_gene: TRBJ1-1
CDR3aa: CAWSVGSTEAFF
CDR3nt: TGTGCCTGGAGTGTTGGGAGCACTGAAGCTTTCTTT

d_gene: NA
v_gene: TRBV30
abundance: NA
j_gene: TRBJ1-1
CDR3aa: CAWSVAGRGAFF
CDR3nt: TGTGCCTGGAGTGTAGCCGGGAGGGGGGCTTTCTTT

d_gene: TRBD2
v_gene: TRBV28
abundance: NA
j_gene: TRBJ2-1
CDR3aa: CASTQPGRPGAWFF
CDR3nt: TGTGCCAGCACCCAGCCCGGGAGGCCCGGGGCGTGGTTCTTC

d_gene: TRBD2
v_gene: TRBV3-1/TRBV3-2
abundance: NA
j_gene: TRBJ2-7
CDR3aa: CASSPWTSGGSYEQYF
CDR3nt: TGTGCCAGCAGCCCCTGGACTAGCGGGGGCTCCTACGAGCAGTACTTC

d_gene: NA
v_gene: TRBV7-2
abundance: once
j_gene: TRBJ1-5
CDR3aa: CASSPQSNQPQHF
CDR3nt: TGTGCCAGCAGCCCCCAAAGCAATCAGCCCCAGCATTTT

d_gene: NA
v_gene: TRBV4-3
abundance: once
j_gene: TRBJ2-4
CDR3aa: CASSLLGTDIQYF
CDR3nt: TGCGCCAGCAGCCTACTGGGCACAGACATTCAGTACTTC

d_gene: TRBD1
v_gene: TRBV27
abundance: medium-sized
j_gene: TRBJ2-7
CDR3aa: CASSDRDSSYEQYF
CDR3nt: TGTGCCAGCAGTGACCGGGACAGCTCCTACGAGCAGTACTTC

d_gene: NA
v_gene: TRBV18
abundance: NA
j_gene: TRBJ2-2
CDR3aa: CASSPGATGELFF
CDR3nt: TGTGCCAGCTCACCGGGGGCGACCGGGGAGCTGTTTTTT

d_gene: NA
v_gene: TRBV27
abundance: NA
j_gene: TRBJ2-5
CDR3aa: CASSPQGRETQYF
CDR3nt: TGTGCCAGCAGTCCACAGGGACGGGAGACCCAGTACTTC

d_gene: NA
v_gene: TRBV12-3/TRBV12-4
abundance: NA
j_gene: TRBJ1-3
CDR3aa: CASMGAGNTIYF
CDR3nt: TGTGCCAGCATGGGAGCCGGAAACACCATATATTTT

d_gene: NA
v_gene: TRBV7-9
abundance: NA
j_gene: TRBJ1-1
CDR3aa: CASSYQGGTEAFF
CDR3nt: TGTGCCAGCAGCTATCAAGGGGGTACTGAAGCTTTCTTT

d_gene: TRBD1
v_gene: TRBV7-3
abundance: once
j_gene: TRBJ1-5
CDR3aa: CASSPDRAQPQHF
CDR3nt: TGTGCCAGCAGCCCGGACAGGGCCCAGCCCCAGCATTTT

d_gene: NA
v_gene: TRBV9
abundance: NA
j_gene: TRBJ2-7
CDR3aa: CASSPKTVINEQYF
CDR3nt: TGTGCCAGCAGCCCAAAGACAGTAATCAACGAGCAGTACTTC

d_gene: NA
v_gene: TRBV5-1
abundance: NA
j_gene: TRBJ1-5
CDR3aa: CASSLIPGNSQPQHF
CDR3nt: TGCGCCAGCAGCTTGATCCCGGGAAACAGTCAGCCCCAGCATTTT

d_gene: NA
v_gene: TRBV11-2
abundance: NA
j_gene: TRBJ2-1
CDR3aa: CASSYNRGDNEQFF
CDR3nt: TGTGCCAGCAGCTACAACCGGGGTGACAATGAGCAGTTCTTC

d_gene: NA
v_gene: TRBV24-1
abundance: NA
j_gene: TRBJ2-1
CDR3aa: CATGHNNEQFF
CDR3nt: TGTGCCACCGGTCACAACAATGAGCAGTTCTTC